Listed here are 27 T cell receptor beta chains from one sample, sequenced in a study of cytomegalovirus exposure and HLA in healthy donors. Primers for the PCR totalled 60 Vbeta and 13 Jbeta. Produced via immunoSEQ multiplex PCR; TCRdb's table is partial and in-frame only. Reported are around 200,000 clones; the ten largest clones contain roughly 1.2%. The specimen was PBMCs. These receptor sequences come from a girl aged 2 to 10 in good health and CMV-seropositive.

This sequence joins TRBV28 and TRBJ2-7, with D tentatively TRBD1 (6 bases). The CDR3 covers 14 residues. V was shortened by 2 bases and J by 2 bases, with 10 bases between the two germline ends. The germline gives CDR1 MDHEN, CDR2 SYDVKM. CDR3 bases: TGTGCCAGCAGTTTAAGTTGGACAGCCTACGAGCAGTACTTC. Amino acids: CASSLSWTAYEQYF.

The rearrangement joins TRBV6-5 to TRBJ2-2; 8 bases map to TRBD2. The germline gives CDR1 MNHEY, CDR2 SVGAGI. The V gene end was trimmed by 2 bases and the J gene end by 5 bases; junction bases not matched to a gene: 7. The CDR3 loop spans 16 amino acids. The CDR3 coding sequence is TGTGCCAGCAGTTACCGAAGGGCGGGAGGAACCGGGGAGCTGTTTTTT. This sequence encodes CASSYRRAGGTGELFF.

To note about this clone: Compared with germline, one end of the junction differs, possibly owing to a read error. V and J are TRBV7-7 and TRBJ2-7; a possible D gene is TRBD1 (5 bases). Germline V gene lookup returns CDR1 SSHAT and CDR2 FNYEAQ (reference sequence). The CDR3 spans 13 residues. The DNA for the CDR3 is TGTGCTAGCAGCTTAGCCGAACAGGTCGTGCAGTACTTC. It codes for CASSLAEQVVQYF.

This chain uses TRBV9 with TRBJ2-3; TRBD1 is a possible D gene (5 bases). Trimming pared 0 bases from V and 1 base from J, leaving 6 bases between. The CDR3 is made up of 14 amino acids. Germline V CDR1 and CDR2: SGDLS, YYNGEE. CDR3 residues: CASSVVGGTDTQYF. CDR3 in DNA: TGTGCCAGCAGCGTAGTAGGGGGCACAGATACGCAGTATTTT.

This chain joins TRBV10-1 and TRBJ2-6; D unclear. Germline V lookup: CDR1 WNHNN, CDR2 SYGVQD (reference sequence). This CDR3 comprises 13 residues. V was shortened by 6 bases and J by 0 bases, with 3 bases between the two germline ends. The CDR3 spells CASRASGANVLTF. The CDR3 DNA reads as TGCGCCAGCAGAGCCTCTGGGGCCAACGTCCTGACTTTC.

V is TRBV27 and J is TRBJ1-4; 7 positions agree with TRBD1. V dropped 7 bases and J dropped 7; count of bases not matched to a gene: 9. Germline CDR1 reads MNHEY; CDR2 reads SMNVEV (reference sequence). This CDR3 comprises 14 residues. The CDR3 sequence is CASTSDRAGEKLFF. CDR3 DNA: TGTGCCAGCACCAGCGACAGGGCAGGTGAAAAACTGTTTTTT.

The chain employs TRBV28 and TRBJ1-1; D possibly corresponds to TRBD1 (5 bases). V shed 2 bases and J shed 1 base, with 20 bases lying between them. Germline lookup yields CDR1 MDHEN and CDR2 SYDVKM. The CDR3 runs to 18 residues. CDR3 sequence reads: CASSLGRAGLRRNTEAFF. The CDR3 DNA sequence: TGTGCCAGCAGTTTAGGTCGGGCAGGGCTGCGACGGAACACTGAAGCTTTCTTT.

The chain couples TRBV5-6 to TRBJ1-5; D unclear. Germline CDR1 SGHDT, CDR2 YYEEEE. CDR3 length: 14 residues. The V and J ends lost 0 bases and 4 bases respectively, with 8 bases between them. CDR3 residues: CASSLARRNQPQHF. As DNA, the CDR3 is TGTGCCAGCAGCTTGGCCCGCCGGAATCAGCCCCAGCATTTT.

V usage is TRBV5-6 and J usage is TRBJ1-5; D perhaps matches TRBD1 (5 bases). Germline CDR1 and CDR2: SGHDT and YYEEEE. The CDR3 contains 14 residues. The V and J ends lost 6 bases and 1 base respectively, with 11 bases between them. Written as DNA, the CDR3 is TGTGCCAGCAACTCGCAGGGAAGCAATCAGCCCCAGCATTTT. This sequence encodes CASNSQGSNQPQHF.

This rearrangement joins TRBV6-6 to TRBJ2-5; D might be TRBD1 (6 bases). Germline CDR1 reads MNHNY; CDR2 reads SVGAGI (reference sequence). V gave up 7 bases and J gave up 5 bases, with 23 bases separating them. This CDR3 contains 16 residues. The CDR3 DNA reads TGTGCCAGCACCCACGATCAGGGCGCAGGGGCGGAGACCCAGTACTTC. Its protein is CASTHDQGAGAETQYF.

The CDR3 DNA reads as TGTGCCAGCCTAGAGGGGGCAACAGGGTACTACACCTTC. Protein product: CASLEGATGYYTF. The chain joins TRBV2 to TRBJ1-2; 7 nucleotides match TRBD1. Germline CDR1 SNHLY, CDR2 FYNNEI. With V trimmed by 8 bases and J by 10 bases, 13 bases remained unmatched. CDR3 length equals 13 residues. The full variable domain, in which reference TRBV2 and TRBJ1-2 provide the parts outside the CDR3, is EPEVTQTPSHQVTQMGQEVILRCVPISNHLYFYWYRQILGQKVEFLVSFYNNEISEKSEIFDDQFSVERPDGSNFTLKIRSTKLEDSAMYFCASLEGATGYYTFGSGTRLTVV.

The chain links TRBV29-1 to TRBJ2-7, with D tentatively TRBD2 (6 bases). CDR1 is SQVTM and CDR2 is ANQGSEA in the germline V gene. CDR3 size: 12 residues. Trimming stripped 6 bases from V and 3 bases from J, with 12 bases between. The CDR3 region is CSVRDSVYEQYF. The CDR3 nucleotides read TGCAGCGTACGGGACTCAGTCTACGAGCAGTACTTC.

Concerning this clone: This specimen includes other DNA sequences encoding the same CDR3. The chain uses TRBV5-1 and TRBJ2-1, with 8 bases identical to TRBD2. Germline V gene sequence: CDR1 SGHRS, CDR2 YFSETQ. The V gene end was trimmed by 0 bases and the J gene end by 0 bases; junction bases not matched to a gene: 2. The CDR3 totals 16 residues. CDR3 protein: CASSLAGRASYNEQFF. The DNA of the CDR3 is TGCGCCAGCAGCTTGGCCGGGAGGGCCTCCTACAATGAGCAGTTCTTC.

This chain uses TRBV6-1 with TRBJ1-3; no reliable D call. V lost 1 base, J lost 0 bases, and 13 bases lay in between. The V gene's germline CDR1 is MNHNS and CDR2 SASEGT. The CDR3 sequence is 17 residues long. The CDR3 DNA reads TGTGCCAGCAGTGAAGTCGGGGATTTAAGCTCTGGAAACACCATATATTTT. Encoded protein: CASSEVGDLSSGNTIYF.

The CDR3 spells CASSTTRGRHQETQYF. The CDR3 coding sequence is TGTGCCAGCAGTACAACCAGGGGGCGTCACCAAGAGACCCAGTACTTC. V and J are TRBV27 and TRBJ2-5; 8 positions match TRBD1. Germline V CDR1 and CDR2: MNHEY, SMNVEV (reference sequence). The CDR3 contains 16 residues. Trimming removed 5 bases from V and 0 bases from J; junction bases left unmatched: 8.

This chain links TRBV5-1 with TRBJ1-1, with 8 bases identical to TRBD1. This CDR3 has 15 residues. Germline values: CDR1 SGHRS, CDR2 YFSETQ. The ends lost 0 bases at V and 4 bases at J; junction bases unmatched: 5. The CDR3 sequence is CASSLALTGGTEAFF. The CDR3 DNA sequence: TGCGCCAGCAGCTTGGCCTTAACAGGGGGCACTGAAGCTTTCTTT.

The chain joins TRBV28 to TRBJ2-7; 7 bases map to TRBD2. From germline, CDR1 is MDHEN and CDR2 SYDVKM. The CDR3 spans 12 residues. V shed 4 bases and J 4 bases; nucleotides not matched to a gene: 1. This CDR3 reads CASSWGGYEQYF. CDR3 nucleotide sequence: TGTGCCAGCAGTTGGGGGGGGTACGAGCAGTACTTC. Combining the CDR3 with reference TRBV28 and TRBJ2-7 gives the whole variable domain DVKVTQSSRYLVKRTGEKVFLECVQDMDHENMFWYRQDPGLGLRLIYFSYDVKMKEKGDIPEGYSVSREKKERFSLILESASTNQTSMYLCASSWGGYEQYFGPGTRLTVT.

The chain couples TRBV30 to TRBJ2-7; a weak D match, TRBD1 (5 bases). CDR3 size: 12 residues. Germline loops: CDR1 GTSNPN, CDR2 SVGIG (reference sequence). V lost 1 base to trimming and J lost 7 bases, with 11 bases between them. CDR3 bases: TGTGCCTGGAGTGGGGGCCCCGGGGAGCAGTACTTC. It translates to CAWSGGPGEQYF.

The rearrangement joins TRBV6-5 to TRBJ1-2; D perhaps matches TRBD1 (5 bases). The V and J ends lost 2 bases and 4 bases respectively, with 11 bases between them. Germline V CDR1 and CDR2: MNHEY, SVGAGI. The length of the CDR3 is 14 residues. The CDR3 region is CASSYTGGAYGYTF. The CDR3 nucleotides read TGTGCCAGCAGTTACACAGGCGGGGCCTATGGCTACACCTTC.

This chain's CDR3 is CASSLPQGVNTEAFF. The CDR3 DNA reads TGTGCCAGCAGCTTACCACAGGGAGTGAACACTGAAGCTTTCTTT. This chain connects TRBV7-2 to TRBJ1-1; weak D call: TRBD1 (6 bases). V was shortened by 2 bases and J by 0 bases, with 10 bases between the two germline ends. The CDR3 covers 15 residues. CDR1 is SGHTA and CDR2 is FQGNSA in the germline V gene.

The chain has TRBV28 and TRBJ2-7; 11 positions agree with TRBD1. The CDR3 loop spans 14 amino acids. The V and J ends lost 8 bases and 6 bases, in that order; junction bases with no gene match: 9. Germline V CDR1 and CDR2: MDHEN, SYDVKM. This CDR3 is CASAAGTGGFEQYF. CDR3 nucleotide sequence: TGTGCCAGCGCTGCCGGGACAGGGGGATTCGAGCAGTACTTC.

Details on this clone: Other nucleotide sequences in the sample specify the same CDR3. The CDR3 loop is CASSILQGLNTEAFF. The CDR3 bases are TGTGCCAGCTCAATCCTGCAGGGGCTGAACACTGAAGCTTTCTTT. The V and J genes are TRBV18 and TRBJ1-1; D possibly corresponds to TRBD1 (6 bases). The V gene lost 5 bases and the J gene lost 0 bases, with 13 bases spanning the gap. Germline CDR1 and CDR2: KGHSH and LQKENI. The CDR3 is made up of 15 amino acids.

The rearrangement uses TRBV28 and TRBJ2-7; 14 bases agree with TRBD2. Germline-derived CDR1 and CDR2 are MDHEN and SYDVKM. The CDR3 contains 12 residues. The CDR3 sequence: CVVRTSGREQYF. The CDR3 region has the DNA TGTGTAGTCAGGACTAGCGGGAGGGAGCAGTACTTC.

The chain joins TRBV6-5 to TRBJ2-7; D remains ambiguous. Germline values: CDR1 MNHEY, CDR2 SVGAGI. V lost 6 bases and J 5 bases, leaving 14 bases between the germline ends. The CDR3 has 13 amino acids. CDR3 bases: TGTGCCAGCAGACCCACAGTTCCCAACGAGCAGTACTTC. It codes for CASRPTVPNEQYF.

This sequence joins TRBV19 and TRBJ1-1; D is possibly TRBD1 (6 bases). The germline V gene has CDR1 LNHDA and CDR2 SQIVND (reference sequence). V lost 7 bases, J lost 1 base, and 19 bases lay in between. The CDR3 runs to 16 residues. This CDR3 is CASKATPGRGNTEAFF. CDR3 coding DNA: TGTGCCAGTAAAGCGACCCCCGGCAGGGGGAACACTGAAGCTTTCTTT.

The chain is built from TRBV27 and TRBJ2-1; 14 positions match TRBD2. The CDR3 sequence is 20 residues long. CDR1 is MNHEY and CDR2 is SMNVEV in the germline V gene (reference sequence). V lost 5 bases, J lost 8 bases, and 20 bases stayed unmatched. Here the CDR3 DNA reads TGTGCCAGCAGTCCCCTGGTAGGACTAGCGGGAGGAAATAAAGGCTATGAGCAGTTCTTC. The encoded protein is CASSPLVGLAGGNKGYEQFF.

The chain couples TRBV7-9 to TRBJ2-1; the D gene is possibly TRBD1 (5 bases). The germline gives CDR1 SEHNR, CDR2 FQNEAQ (reference sequence). This CDR3 comprises 16 residues. V gave up 1 base and J gave up 6 bases, with 16 bases separating them. CDR3 bases: TGTGCCAGCAGCTTAGTAGGGCAGGGAAGGGGCAATGAGCAGTTCTTC. This sequence encodes CASSLVGQGRGNEQFF.